A selection of T cell receptor beta chains follows, all from one sample in a study of radiation and T cells in renal cell carcinoma. This table comes from immunoSEQ multiplex PCR, and its TCRdb copy is limited to in-frame clones, with some not included. The sample has about 86,000 clones, 70% to 90% seen once. Sequencing used blood, obtained from a patient whose treatment included radiotherapy and nephrectomy. The receptors shown here come from a man in his fifties or sixties with renal cell carcinoma. Each CDR3 is given with its conserved first and last residue. The order of the fields is clone size, D gene, J gene, V gene, CDR3 protein, CDR3 DNA. D genes are given only for firm matches. Only some rows state a clone size, as once, few, many or a class for expanded clones.

>NA|TRBD1|TRBJ1-2|TRBV7-2
CASSQQGGYTF
TGTGCCAGCAGCCAACAGGGGGGCTACACCTTC
>NA|TRBD1|TRBJ1-4|TRBV5-4
CASSGGQGFPEKLFF
TGTGCCAGCAGCGGGGGACAGGGTTTTCCCGAAAAACTGTTTTTT
>NA|NA|TRBJ2-3|TRBV14
CASSQGITDTQYF
TGTGCCAGCAGCCAGGGGATCACAGATACGCAGTATTTT
>NA|NA|TRBJ1-2|TRBV19
CASRQEYQSYGYTF
TGTGCCAGTAGACAGGAGTATCAAAGCTATGGCTACACCTTC
>NA|NA|TRBJ2-7|TRBV28
CASSPLLREQYF
TGTGCCAGCAGCCCACTTCTACGTGAGCAGTACTTC
>NA|TRBD1|TRBJ2-5|TRBV10-3
CAISVTGGETQYF
TGTGCCATCAGCGTGACAGGGGGAGAAACCCAGTACTTC
>NA|NA|TRBJ2-7|TRBV7-9
CASSWAELYEQYF
TGTGCCAGCAGCTGGGCTGAGCTCTACGAGCAGTACTTC
>NA|NA|TRBJ2-7|TRBV19
CASSNRAYEQYF
TGTGCCAGTAGTAACCGGGCCTACGAGCAGTACTTC
>NA|TRBD1|TRBJ2-1|TRBV4-1
CASSQDRTGSYNEQFF
TGCGCCAGCAGCCAAGACCGGACAGGCTCCTACAATGAGCAGTTCTTC
>NA|TRBD1|TRBJ1-2|TRBV4-1
CASSQPDRVGGYTF
TGCGCCAGCAGCCAACCTGACAGGGTAGGTGGCTACACCTTC
>NA|NA|TRBJ1-2|TRBV15
CATSPLGGYGYTF
TGTGCCACCAGCCCCCTGGGAGGGTATGGCTACACCTTC
>NA|TRBD1|TRBJ1-1|TRBV18
CASSPWTGVTEAFF
TGTGCCAGCTCACCATGGACAGGGGTCACTGAAGCTTTCTTT
>NA|TRBD1|TRBJ1-4|TRBV4-2
CASSQVQGGNEKLFF
TGTGCCAGCAGCCAAGTACAGGGGGGTAATGAAAAACTGTTTTTT
>NA|TRBD2|TRBJ2-1|TRBV6-1
CASSDRLAGGLEQFF
TGTGCCAGCAGTGACCGGTTAGCGGGAGGCCTTGAGCAGTTCTTC
>NA|NA|TRBJ1-5|TRBV18
CASSPSPDQPQHF
TGTGCCAGCTCACCCTCCCCGGATCAGCCCCAGCATTTT
>few|NA|TRBJ1-2|TRBV6-6
CASSYADPAPYGYTF
TGTGCCAGCAGTTACGCGGACCCTGCCCCCTATGGCTACACCTTC
>NA|NA|TRBJ1-4|TRBV6-5
CASSSVATNEKLFF
TGTGCCAGCAGTTCGGTTGCAACTAATGAAAAACTGTTTTTT
>few|TRBD1|TRBJ2-5|TRBV7-2
CASSLVRGETQYF
TGTGCCAGCAGCCTAGTCAGGGGGGAGACCCAGTACTTC
>NA|NA|TRBJ2-7|TRBV19
CASSPPRDTGSYEQYF
TGTGCCAGTAGTCCCCCCCGGGACACCGGCTCCTACGAGCAGTACTTC
>NA|NA|TRBJ2-4|TRBV25-1
CASSEQGAKNIQYF
TGTGCCAGCAGTGAACAGGGAGCCAAAAACATTCAGTACTTC
>few|NA|TRBJ2-7|TRBV28
CASSRTSQGKQYF
TGTGCCAGCAGTCGGACAAGCCAGGGGAAGCAGTACTTC
>NA|NA|TRBJ2-6|TRBV5-1
CASSLTGTGANVLTF
TGCGCCAGCAGCTTGACAGGGACTGGGGCCAACGTCCTGACTTTC
>NA|NA|TRBJ2-5|TRBV18
CASSLQNQETQYF
TGTGCCAGCTCACTACAAAACCAAGAGACCCAGTACTTC
>NA|NA|TRBJ1-1|TRBV7-6
CASSLVEGGPEAFF
TGTGCCAGCAGCTTAGTTGAAGGGGGGCCTGAAGCTTTCTTT
>NA|NA|TRBJ2-7|TRBV21-1
CASSKGRGKLRYYEQYF
TGTGCCAGCAGCAAAGGGAGGGGAAAGCTCCGGTACTACGAGCAGTACTTC
>NA|NA|TRBJ1-5|TRBV30
CAWSVIKDGSNQPQHF
TGTGCCTGGAGTGTCATAAAGGACGGGAGCAATCAGCCCCAGCATTTT
>NA|TRBD2|TRBJ2-3|TRBV28
CASSFPLAGTSDTQYF
TGTGCCAGCAGTTTTCCCCTAGCGGGAACATCAGATACGCAGTATTTT
>NA|TRBD2|TRBJ2-5|TRBV7-2
CASSLGLAGDQETQYF
TGTGCCAGCAGCTTAGGTCTAGCGGGGGACCAAGAGACCCAGTACTTC
>NA|TRBD2|TRBJ2-7|TRBV7-2
CASSLEGTSGGYEQYF
TGTGCCAGCAGCTTAGAGGGGACTAGCGGGGGATACGAGCAGTACTTC
>NA|NA|TRBJ2-5|TRBV18
CASSSGSAPLGETQYF
TGTGCCAGCTCATCGGGGTCTGCTCCTCTTGGGGAGACCCAGTACTTC
>NA|NA|TRBJ2-3|TRBV6-4
CASSDLPRDTQYF
TGTGCCAGCAGTGACCTCCCTCGCGATACGCAGTATTTT
>NA|NA|TRBJ2-5|TRBV28
CASSFSSVAMRSLQETQYF
TGTGCCAGCAGTTTTTCCTCGGTCGCGATGCGGAGCCTACAAGAGACCCAGTACTTC
>NA|NA|TRBJ2-2|TRBV6-5
CASSYFRGTDTGELFF
TGTGCCAGCAGTTACTTTAGGGGGACCGACACCGGGGAGCTGTTTTTT
>NA|NA|TRBJ1-2|TRBV2
CASSEAEGYGYTF
TGTGCCAGCAGTGAAGCTGAGGGGTATGGCTACACCTTC
>NA|NA|TRBJ2-5|TRBV5-1
CASSLAQSGYQETQYF
TGCGCCAGCAGCTTGGCCCAATCAGGGTACCAAGAGACCCAGTACTTC
>NA|NA|TRBJ2-7|TRBV6-5
CASRAAGSYEQYF
TGTGCCAGCAGGGCCGCTGGGTCCTACGAGCAGTACTTC
>NA|NA|TRBJ2-2|TRBV5-1
CASTTANTGELFF
TGCGCCAGTACGACAGCGAACACCGGGGAGCTGTTTTTT
>NA|TRBD1|TRBJ1-2|TRBV6-5
CASSWDRENYGYTF
TGTGCCAGCAGTTGGGACAGGGAAAACTATGGCTACACCTTC
>NA|NA|TRBJ2-6|TRBV18
CASSEAGQSLSGANVLTF
TGTGCCAGCTCAGAGGCGGGACAATCCCTCTCTGGGGCCAACGTCCTGACTTTC
>many|TRBD1|TRBJ1-4|TRBV5-4
CASQDREGEKLFF
TGTGCCAGCCAGGACAGGGAGGGTGAAAAACTGTTTTTT
>NA|NA|TRBJ2-7|TRBV9
CASSRGGGYEQYF
TGTGCCAGCAGCCGCGGCGGTGGCTACGAGCAGTACTTC
>NA|NA|TRBJ2-5|TRBV6-6
CASKRGPTQETQYF
TGTGCCAGCAAAAGGGGACCAACCCAAGAGACCCAGTACTTC
>NA|NA|TRBJ2-1|TRBV4-2
CASSQLTGNNEQFF
TGTGCCAGCAGCCAGCTGACAGGTAACAATGAGCAGTTCTTC
>NA|NA|TRBJ2-7|TRBV13
CASSFGRGNDEQYF
TGTGCCAGCAGCTTTGGCAGGGGAAATGACGAGCAGTACTTC
>NA|NA|TRBJ2-3|TRBV19
CASSMQFRLTGATDTQYF
TGTGCCAGTAGTATGCAGTTCCGACTAACGGGAGCTACAGATACGCAGTATTTT